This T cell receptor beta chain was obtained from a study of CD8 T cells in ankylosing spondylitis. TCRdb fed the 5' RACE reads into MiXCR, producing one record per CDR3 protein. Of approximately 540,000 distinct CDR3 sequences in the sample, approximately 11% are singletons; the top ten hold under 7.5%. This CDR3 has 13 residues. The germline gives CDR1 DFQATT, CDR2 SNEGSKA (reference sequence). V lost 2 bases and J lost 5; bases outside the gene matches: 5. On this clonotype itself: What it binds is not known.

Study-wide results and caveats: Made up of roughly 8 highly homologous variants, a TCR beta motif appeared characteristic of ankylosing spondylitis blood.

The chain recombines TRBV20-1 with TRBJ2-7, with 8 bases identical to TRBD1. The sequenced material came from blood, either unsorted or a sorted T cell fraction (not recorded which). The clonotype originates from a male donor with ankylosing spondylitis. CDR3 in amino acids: CSARRDRLNEQYF. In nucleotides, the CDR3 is TGCAGTGCTAGACGGGACAGGCTAAACGAGCAGTACTTC.